Below, 15 T cell receptor beta chains from the same sample are listed, as sequenced in a study of T cells after yellow fever vaccination. TCRdb passed the 5' RACE reads through MiXCR, listing each CDR3 protein once. The repertoire has some 290,000 distinct CDR3 sequences, about 10% of them found once; the top ten carry 3.3%. The sequences come from CD4+ T cells sorted from PBMCs, collected 45 days after the yellow fever booster vaccination. These TCRs come from a man aged 18 to 29 who received the YFV17D yellow fever vaccine.

This clonotype was picked up many times. The chain combines TRBV27 with TRBJ2-5; the D gene is possibly TRBD2 (5 bases). Per germline, CDR1 MNHEY and CDR2 SMNVEV (reference sequence). Trimming pared 6 bases from V and 5 bases from J, leaving 16 bases between. This CDR3 contains 14 residues. The CDR3 DNA sequence: TGTGCCAGCAGCGATATGGGAGCTGGGGAGACCCAGTACTTC. Residues: CASSDMGAGETQYF.

The rearrangement uses TRBV23-1 and TRBJ2-3; 7 bases map to TRBD1. TRBV23-1 is an open reading frame whose function is uncertain. J lost 9 bases, V lost 6 bases, and 6 bases had no gene match. The CDR3 sequence is 12 residues long. CDR3 nucleotide sequence: TGCGCCAGCAGCCGGACAGGCAGCACGCAGTATTTT. Translating it yields CASSRTGSTQYF.

This clonotype turned up a few times. J is TRBJ1-5 and V is TRBV3-1; D is possibly TRBD1 (5 bases). V shed 0 bases and J shed 5 bases, with 8 bases lying between them. In germline, CDR1 is LGHDT, CDR2 YNNKEL (reference sequence). The CDR3 contains 14 residues. The CDR3 reads CASSQDIGDQPQHF. CDR3 in DNA: TGTGCCAGCAGCCAAGACATAGGGGATCAGCCCCAGCATTTT.

The V call is TRBV6-5, the J call TRBJ2-1; 8 nucleotides agree with TRBD2. This CDR3 region has 14 residues. Germline V gives CDR1 MNHEY, CDR2 SVGAGI. V gave up 4 bases and J gave up 9 bases; unmatched junction bases: 8. CDR3 sequence reads: CASSSLTSEGEQFF. The CDR3 DNA follows: TGTGCCAGCAGTTCGCTGACTAGCGAGGGTGAGCAGTTCTTC.

This clonotype was observed a handful of times. V gene TRBV6-2 or TRBV6-3 combines with J gene TRBJ2-1; 10 bases match TRBD2. This CDR3 is built from 14 residues. Germline V gives CDR1 MNHEY, CDR2 SVGEGT. Trimming cost V 6 bases and J 7 bases; bases outside gene matches: 6. The CDR3 nucleotides are TGTGCCAGCAGCTCTAGCGGGGGTCGGAATGAGCAGTTCTTC. Protein: CASSSSGGRNEQFF.

This clonotype was detected ten times or more. The chain couples TRBV5-1 to TRBJ2-1, with a weak D call TRBD2 (5 bases). The germline V and J ends were trimmed by 4 bases and 8 bases, with 7 bases remaining between them. CDR1 is SGHRS, CDR2 YFSETQ, per germline. CDR3 length equals 11 residues. CDR3 bases: TGCGCCAGCAGCGGGAGCTATGAGCAGTTCTTC. Translation: CASSGSYEQFF.

This clonotype is categorized as medium-sized. The V call is TRBV5-6, the J call TRBJ1-1; a weak D match, TRBD1 (5 bases). The CDR3 runs to 16 residues. V lost 0 bases to trimming and J lost 3 bases, with 15 bases between them. Germline lookup yields CDR1 SGHDT and CDR2 YYEEEE. The CDR3 spells CASSLVRGTTHTEAFF. DNA for the CDR3: TGTGCCAGCAGCTTGGTTCGGGGGACGACGCACACTGAAGCTTTCTTT.

This sequence joins TRBV7-2 and TRBJ2-1, with 10 bases lining up with TRBD1. Unmatched junction bases numbered 11, after V lost 5 bases and J lost 10 bases. The V gene's germline CDR1 is SGHTA and CDR2 FQGNSA. The CDR3 totals 15 residues. CDR3 in DNA: TGTGCCAGCAGCCAGACAGGGGGCGTATTCAGCGAGCAGTTCTTC. It codes for CASSQTGGVFSEQFF.

This clonotype appeared many times. The chain couples TRBV4-3 to TRBJ1-2, with 7 bases matching TRBD1. V was pared by 3 bases and J by 0 bases, with 19 bases of the junction left unmatched. The CDR3 contains 20 residues. The germline V gene has CDR1 LGHNA and CDR2 YSLEER. CDR3 amino acids: CASSQYTSTGTVTSNYGYTF. Written as DNA, the CDR3 is TGCGCCAGCAGCCAGTATACCTCGACCGGGACAGTAACTTCTAACTATGGCTACACCTTC.

The sample holds many counts of this clonotype. The V gene is TRBV30, the J gene TRBJ2-4; 8 positions match TRBD2. The trim removed 4 bases at V and 8 bases at J, leaving 1 base unmatched. The CDR3 runs to 11 residues. Germline V gene data show CDR1 as GTSNPN and CDR2 as SVGIG (reference sequence). CDR3 in DNA: TGTGCCTGGACCGGGGGGGACATTCAGTACTTC. It translates to CAWTGGDIQYF.

This clonotype has more than one count but fewer than ten. V and J are TRBV4-2 and TRBJ1-4; D remains unclear. The CDR3 extends over 14 amino acids. The germline V and J ends were trimmed by 2 bases and 4 bases, with 8 bases remaining between them. Per the germline V gene, CDR1 is LGHNA and CDR2 is YNFKEQ. The CDR3 reads CASSQSPHNEKLFF. CDR3 in DNA: TGTGCCAGCAGCCAAAGTCCGCATAATGAAAAACTGTTTTTT.

Many counts were recorded for this clonotype. V usage is TRBV5-6 and J usage is TRBJ1-2; D is possibly TRBD1 (6 bases). This CDR3 has 13 amino acids. CDR1 and CDR2 (germline): SGHDT, YYEEEE. Trimming cost V 0 bases and J 10 bases, with 13 bases left between them. The CDR3 loop is CASSLDRAHLYTF. CDR3 bases: TGTGCCAGCAGCTTGGACAGGGCCCACCTCTACACCTTC.

This chain links TRBV5-1 with TRBJ2-5; D could derive from TRBD1 or TRBD2 (6 bases each). The germline gives CDR1 SGHRS, CDR2 YFSETQ. Trimming stripped 2 bases from V and 5 bases from J, with 13 bases between. CDR3 length: 14 amino acids. The CDR3 reads CASSLGGQWETQYF. In nucleotides, the CDR3 is TGCGCCAGCAGCTTAGGGGGGCAATGGGAGACCCAGTACTTC.

This chain links TRBV24-1 with TRBJ2-1; 8 nucleotides agree with TRBD2. CDR1 KGHDR and CDR2 SFDVKD come from the germline V gene. The CDR3 length is 14 residues. The J segment lost 9 bases and the V segment lost 3 bases, leaving 6 bases of the junction unmatched. The CDR3 loop reads CATSDPGLASEQFF. DNA for the CDR3: TGTGCCACCAGTGATCCCGGACTAGCTTCTGAGCAGTTCTTC.

This clonotype was recorded a few times. The rearrangement joins TRBV20-1 to TRBJ2-1, with D hard to call. CDR3 length: 15 residues. CDR1 is DFQATT, CDR2 SNEGSKA, per germline (reference sequence). V dropped 5 bases and J dropped 0 bases, with 14 bases sitting between them. The CDR3 sequence is CSAPLRRTSYNEQFF. The DNA for the CDR3 is TGCAGTGCTCCCTTGAGGCGGACCTCCTACAATGAGCAGTTCTTC.